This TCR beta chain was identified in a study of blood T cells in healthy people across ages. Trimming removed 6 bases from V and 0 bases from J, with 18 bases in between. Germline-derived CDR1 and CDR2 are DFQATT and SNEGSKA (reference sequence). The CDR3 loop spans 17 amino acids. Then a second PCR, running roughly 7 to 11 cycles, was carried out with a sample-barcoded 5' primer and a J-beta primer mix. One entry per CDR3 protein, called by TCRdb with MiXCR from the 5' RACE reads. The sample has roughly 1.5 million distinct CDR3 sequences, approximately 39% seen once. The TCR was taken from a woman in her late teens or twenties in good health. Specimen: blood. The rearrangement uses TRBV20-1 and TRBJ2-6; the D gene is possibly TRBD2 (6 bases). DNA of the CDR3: TGCAGTGCGCAGAGAGGCGGGATAAACTCTGGGGCCAACGTCCTGACTTTC. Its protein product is CSAQRGGINSGANVLTF.